These 13 T cell receptor beta chains originate from one sample sequenced in a study of blood T cell repertoires in COVID-19. Sequenced by immunoSEQ multiplex PCR; TCRdb stores in-frame clones only, minus some. Of 70,000 to 100,000 clones in the sample, over 75% were seen once. The sample consisted of peripheral blood. These receptors all stem from a woman of 80 years or more with acute or convalescent COVID-19.

The V gene is TRBV7-2, the J gene TRBJ2-1; weak D call: TRBD2 (5 bases). Germline V gives CDR1 SGHTA, CDR2 FQGNSA. With 1 base removed from V and 4 bases from J, the gap between germline ends came to 14 bases. The CDR3 contains 16 residues. The CDR3 loop reads CASSLEGRGIYNEQFF. The DNA of the CDR3 is TGTGCCAGCAGCTTAGAAGGGAGAGGAATATACAATGAGCAGTTCTTC.

The genes are TRBV7-9 and TRBJ1-2; D call uncertain. Per the germline V gene, CDR1 is SEHNR and CDR2 is FQNEAQ (reference sequence). This CDR3 spans 15 amino acids. Trimming removed 2 bases from V and 3 bases from J, with 13 bases in between. The CDR3 sequence is CASSLYGVEDYGYTF. CDR3 nucleotides: TGTGCCAGCAGCTTATACGGAGTTGAGGACTATGGCTACACCTTC.

The chain recombines TRBV23-1 with TRBJ1-6; D uncertain. TRBV23-1 is filed as an ORF, its function uncertain. The CDR3 length is 17 residues. The V gene lost 3 bases and the J gene lost 0 bases, with 12 bases spanning the gap. This CDR3 is CASSHPGVSSYNSPLHF. The CDR3, as DNA: TGCGCCAGCAGTCACCCTGGAGTGAGCTCCTATAATTCACCCCTCCACTTT.

This chain links TRBV5-1 with TRBJ1-2, with a possible D match to TRBD1 (5 bases). V was pared by 2 bases and J by 6 bases, with 14 bases between. Per germline, CDR1 SGHRS and CDR2 YFSETQ. The CDR3 covers 14 residues. The chain's CDR3 is CASSLEDRSNGYTF. In DNA form, the CDR3 reads TGCGCCAGCAGCTTAGAAGACAGAAGTAATGGCTACACCTTC.

This chain uses TRBV4-2 with TRBJ2-1; tentative D call: TRBD2 (5 bases). Trimming removed 1 base at V and 8 bases at J, with 6 bases between. The CDR3 has 12 residues. Germline lookup yields CDR1 LGHNA and CDR2 YNFKEQ. DNA for the CDR3: TGTGCCAGCAGCCAAGCCGGGGATGAGCAGTTCTTC. Translating it yields CASSQAGDEQFF.

The chain recombines TRBV6-5 with TRBJ1-5; 10 bases align to TRBD1. The junction had 10 bases not matched to a gene; V was cut back by 7 bases and J by 7 bases. This CDR3 has 15 amino acids. Germline V gives CDR1 MNHEY, CDR2 SVGAGI. CDR3 nucleotides: TGTGCCAGCAAAAAGGGACAGGGGCTAAACCAGCCCCAGCATTTT. Translating it yields CASKKGQGLNQPQHF.

This chain connects TRBV29-1 to TRBJ2-1, with 8 nucleotides matching TRBD2. The V gene end was trimmed by 6 bases and the J gene end by 5 bases; junction bases not matched to a gene: 12. CDR1 is SQVTM, CDR2 ANQGSEA, per germline. CDR3 length equals 15 residues. This CDR3 reads CSVGRLAGINNEQFF. The CDR3 DNA reads TGCAGCGTGGGGAGGCTAGCGGGTATTAACAATGAGCAGTTCTTC.

The genes are TRBV6-5 and TRBJ1-2; 8 nucleotides match TRBD1. This CDR3 region has 15 residues. J lost 8 bases, V lost 0 bases, and 8 bases had no gene match. CDR1 MNHEY and CDR2 SVGAGI come from the germline V gene. CDR3 in amino acids: CASSYSGQETRGYTF. The CDR3 nucleotides read TGTGCCAGCAGTTACTCGGGACAGGAAACAAGGGGCTACACCTTC.

The chain carries TRBV2 and TRBJ1-6; maybe TRBD1 (5 bases). The germline V and J ends were trimmed by 7 bases and 8 bases, with 9 bases remaining between them. This CDR3 region has 12 residues. Germline V lookup: CDR1 SNHLY, CDR2 FYNNEI. CDR3: CASTGDHSPLHF. The CDR3, as DNA: TGTGCCAGCACGGGGGACCATTCACCCCTCCACTTT.

The V and J genes are TRBV27 and TRBJ2-2, with D maybe TRBD2 (6 bases). This CDR3 region has 19 residues. Germline CDR1 and CDR2: MNHEY and SMNVEV (reference sequence). Trimming stripped 4 bases from V and 1 base from J, with 22 bases between. The CDR3 loop reads CASSSPAWGAGLNTGELFF. As DNA, the CDR3 is TGTGCCAGCAGTTCCCCCGCCTGGGGCGCGGGGTTGAACACCGGGGAGCTGTTTTTT.

This chain connects TRBV2 to TRBJ2-7; the match to TRBD1 covers 9 bases. CDR1 is SNHLY, CDR2 FYNNEI, per germline. The CDR3 is 15 amino acids. Unmatched junction bases numbered 12, after V lost 6 bases and J lost 6 bases. The CDR3 loop reads CASRDWGTGSGEQYF. The CDR3 DNA reads as TGTGCCAGCAGGGACTGGGGGACAGGGTCTGGCGAGCAGTACTTC.

The V call is TRBV5-6, the J call TRBJ2-7, with 7 bases lining up with TRBD1. The CDR3 loop spans 12 amino acids. Per germline, CDR1 SGHDT and CDR2 YYEEEE. V was clipped by 4 bases and J by 4 bases; unmatched bases: 2. DNA of the CDR3: TGTGCCAGCAGCGAGACAGGGTACGAGCAGTACTTC. Encoded protein: CASSETGYEQYF.

The V and J genes are TRBV12-3 or TRBV12-4 and TRBJ2-7, with a weak D call TRBD2 (5 bases). Trimming stripped 3 bases from V and 4 bases from J, with 7 bases between. The CDR3 spans 12 residues. CDR3 sequence: CASSFGEYEQYF. CDR3 in DNA: TGTGCCAGCAGTTTTGGGGAGTACGAGCAGTACTTC.